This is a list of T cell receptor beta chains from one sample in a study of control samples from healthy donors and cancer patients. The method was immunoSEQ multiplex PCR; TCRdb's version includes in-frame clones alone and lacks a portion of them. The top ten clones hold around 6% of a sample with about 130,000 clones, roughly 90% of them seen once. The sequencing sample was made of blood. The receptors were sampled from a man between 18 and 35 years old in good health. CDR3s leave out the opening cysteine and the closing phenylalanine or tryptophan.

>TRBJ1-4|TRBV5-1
ASRFDSTNEKLF
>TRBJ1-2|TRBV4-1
ASSQARADYGYT
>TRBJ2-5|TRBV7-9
ASSLDGETQY
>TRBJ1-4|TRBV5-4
ASSLDRANEKLF
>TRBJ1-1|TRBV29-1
SGATGGNTEAF
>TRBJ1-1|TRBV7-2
ASSFTGTKDTEAF
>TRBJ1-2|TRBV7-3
ASSPSGVGYT
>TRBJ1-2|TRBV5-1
ASSPMNRNYGYT
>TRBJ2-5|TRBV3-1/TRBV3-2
ASSQELGPGAQY
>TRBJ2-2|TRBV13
ASSPGLAGGPDTGELF
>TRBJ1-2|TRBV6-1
ASSDPGQGRYGYT
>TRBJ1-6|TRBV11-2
ASSREVSSYNSPLH
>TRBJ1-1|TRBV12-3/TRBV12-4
ASSFGGYTEAF